The present T cell receptor beta chain was sequenced within a study of beta chain features in type 1 diabetes. The study, taken as a whole, reports: Reduced insertions and increased deletions marked VDJ junctions in type 1 diabetes patients. Among all four CD4+ subsets, Type 1 diabetes patients had TCRB CDR3s that were moderately but significantly shorter. Healthy donors had naive, central memory and Treg TCRB repertoires that appeared less similar than those seen among patients.

Germline V gene data show CDR1 as MNHEY and CDR2 as SVGAGI. Trimming took 2 bases from V and 4 from J, leaving 9 bases between them. The CDR3 loop spans 13 amino acids. Reverse transcription of all isolated RNA meant that expressed TCRB transcripts were sequenced. Each sample of naive, central memory or regulatory T cells had, on average, about 3.57 million reads. Generated by immunoSEQ multiplex PCR, the TCRdb table keeps only in-frame clones and is missing some. The sample includes more than 550,000 clones, roughly an eighth seen only once; the top ten take just under 0.04%. This clone has only a few counts. Its antigen is unidentified.

The receptor was isolated from a young man with type 1 diabetes. The chain joins TRBV6-5 to TRBJ2-7; D is ambiguous. Sequenced: naive CD4+ T cells from blood. The CDR3, as DNA: TGTGCCAGCAGTTACGAGAGGCGGTACGAGCAGTACTTC. Its translation is CASSYERRYEQYF.